The next 9 T cell receptor beta chains were all read from a single sample in a study of cytomegalovirus exposure and HLA in healthy donors. The PCR ran on 60 Vbeta and 13 Jbeta primers. TCRdb's copy holds only in-frame clones and misses some; the assay was immunoSEQ multiplex PCR. Seen here are under 200,000 clones, roughly 68% observed once, and the top ten hold 1.5% to 2%. The sequenced material came from PBMCs. Receptor source: a woman in her thirties in good health and CMV-seronegative.

The chain uses TRBV6-5 and TRBJ1-1; 7 bases map to TRBD1. The CDR3 sequence is 12 residues long. Per germline, CDR1 MNHEY and CDR2 SVGAGI. After removal of 6 bases from V and 8 bases from J, the junction contained 6 bases not matched to a gene. CDR3 coding DNA: TGTGCCAGCAGCCTCCCCAGGGGGGAAGCTTTCTTT. This codes for CASSLPRGEAFF.

The V gene is TRBV10-1, the J gene TRBJ1-1, with D uncertain. This CDR3 is built from 15 residues. The germline V gene has CDR1 WNHNN and CDR2 SYGVQD (reference sequence). The germline V and J ends were trimmed by 5 bases and 5 bases, with 18 bases remaining between them. CDR3 DNA: TGCGCCAGCAGTCCCCAGCGGGGAGGATGGACTGAAGCTTTCTTT. The encoded protein is CASSPQRGGWTEAFF.

In its sample, this clone was seen a few times. This chain connects TRBV5-1 to TRBJ1-1; D remains unclear. Trimming took 4 bases from V and 5 from J, leaving 12 bases between them. The CDR3 loop spans 13 amino acids. From germline, CDR1 is SGHRS and CDR2 YFSETQ. This CDR3 reads CASSTSPGTEAFF. The CDR3 DNA sequence: TGCGCCAGCAGCACAAGCCCGGGGACTGAAGCTTTCTTT.

V usage is TRBV6-6 and J usage is TRBJ2-5; the D gene is possibly TRBD1 (5 bases). The end of the DNA is better explained by TRBJ2-7, so the J call may be wrong. This CDR3 comprises 13 residues. In germline, CDR1 is MNHNY, CDR2 SVGAGI (reference sequence). The CDR3 DNA follows: TGTGCCAGCAGTTACTCGGACACCTACGAGCAGTACTTC. As protein: CASSYSDTYEQYF.

V usage is TRBV7-9 and J usage is TRBJ2-7; weak D call: TRBD2 (6 bases). The CDR3 extends over 14 amino acids. Trimming shortened V by 5 bases and J by 9 bases, and 20 bases separated the two germline ends. Germline values: CDR1 SEHNR, CDR2 FQNEAQ (reference sequence). As DNA, the CDR3 is TGTGCCAGCAGCACACCGGGAGCCGACAGCGGGCAGTACTTC. It specifies CASSTPGADSGQYF.

This clone came up a few times. The chain recombines TRBV19 with TRBJ2-3; 9 bases map to TRBD2. CDR1 is LNHDA and CDR2 is SQIVND in the germline V gene (reference sequence). With V trimmed by 6 bases and J by 3 bases, 7 bases remained unmatched. The CDR3 length is 15 residues. Written as DNA, the CDR3 is TGTGCCAGTAGGAAGTATAGCGGGAGAACAGATACGCAGTATTTT. It codes for CASRKYSGRTDTQYF. Full variable domain (remainder filled in from reference TRBV19 and TRBJ2-3): DGGITQSPKYLFRKEGQNVTLSCEQNLNHDAMYWYRQDPGQGLRLIYYSQIVNDFQKGDIAEGYSVSREKKESFPLTVTSAQKNPTAFYLCASRKYSGRTDTQYFGPGTRLTVL.

The chain combines TRBV10-2 with TRBJ1-2; 7 bases match TRBD1. In germline, CDR1 is WSHSY, CDR2 SAAADI. The CDR3 is 15 residues long. V shed 1 base and J 4 bases; nucleotides not matched to a gene: 6. CDR3 in DNA: TGCGCCAGCAGTGAGTTGATGGCAGGGGGCTATGGCTACACCTTC. This translates into CASSELMAGGYGYTF.

The chain uses TRBV5-4 and TRBJ2-1; 8 bases agree with TRBD2. V shed 1 base and J 4 bases; nucleotides not matched to a gene: 4. The CDR3 spans 15 residues. Germline V gene sequence: CDR1 SGHNT, CDR2 YYREEE (reference sequence). The CDR3 here is CASSLWASGYNEQFF. The CDR3 DNA follows: TGTGCCAGCAGCTTGTGGGCTAGCGGGTACAATGAGCAGTTCTTC.

The V call is TRBV28, the J call TRBJ1-3, with 8 bases aligning to TRBD1. The CDR3 has 16 amino acids. V lost 6 bases to trimming and J lost 2 bases; unmatched junction nucleotides: 9. Germline V gives CDR1 MDHEN, CDR2 SYDVKM. The CDR3 DNA reads as TGTGCCAGCAGCACCAGGGACAGGAGGGCTGGAAACACCATATATTTT. Protein product: CASSTRDRRAGNTIYF.